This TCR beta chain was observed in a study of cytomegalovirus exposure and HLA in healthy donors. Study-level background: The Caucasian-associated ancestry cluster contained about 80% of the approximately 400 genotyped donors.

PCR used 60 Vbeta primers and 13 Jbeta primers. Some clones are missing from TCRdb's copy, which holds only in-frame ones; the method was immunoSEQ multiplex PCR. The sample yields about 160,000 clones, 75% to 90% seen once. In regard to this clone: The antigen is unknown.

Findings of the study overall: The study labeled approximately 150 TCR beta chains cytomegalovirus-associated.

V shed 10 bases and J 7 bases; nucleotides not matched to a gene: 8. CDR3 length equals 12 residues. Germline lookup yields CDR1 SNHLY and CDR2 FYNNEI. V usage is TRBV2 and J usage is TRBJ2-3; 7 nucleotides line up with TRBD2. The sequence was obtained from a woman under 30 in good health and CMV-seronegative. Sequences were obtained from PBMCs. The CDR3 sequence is CATSLGGNTQYF. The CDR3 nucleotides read TGTGCCACCTCCTTGGGGGGGAATACGCAGTATTTT.